This record looks at one TCR beta chain sequence and its context. Its antigen is undetermined. The data stem from a study of OX40 agonist ivuxolimab in advanced cancers. Study-level background: A mean age of around 66 years, range about 20 to 79, was recorded, and under 85% were male. Study-level points and caveats: Clonal expansion in partial responders at 0.1-3.0 mg/kg ranked among the lowest.

Germline V CDR1 and CDR2: SGHDT, YYEEEE. With 0 bases removed from V and 2 bases from J, the gap between germline ends came to 9 bases. This CDR3 contains 14 residues. Blood sampling took place at baseline, cycle 4 day 1, and cycle 7 day 1. The protocol was immunoSEQ multiplex PCR, while the TCRdb copy is restricted to in-frame clones and leaves out a portion. The sample gives tens of thousands of clones, about 95% of which show up once; about 10% is in the top ten. This receptor was identified in an adult with an advanced solid tumor such as melanoma, head and neck, liver or kidney cancer. The chain links TRBV5-6 to TRBJ2-7, with D possibly being TRBD1 (6 bases). The sample here was CD4+ or CD8+ T cells sorted from blood, taken in a trial of the OX40 agonist ivuxolimab. The CDR3 is CASSLARDTYEQYF. The CDR3 DNA follows: TGTGCCAGCAGCTTGGCCAGGGACACCTACGAGCAGTACTTC.